The 4 T cell receptor beta chains reported below all come from one sample, sequenced in a study of T cell responses to AZD1222 COVID-19 vaccine. The assay was immunoSEQ multiplex PCR, and TCRdb's table has in-frame clones only and misses some. The sample holds about 160,000 clones, approximately 90% seen once. This specimen consisted of peripheral blood, obtained on day 0 of AZD1222 vaccination. The receptors were gathered from an adult in good health.

The chain links TRBV6-6 to TRBJ2-7; 8 nucleotides line up with TRBD1. The V gene's germline CDR1 is MNHNY and CDR2 SVGAGI (reference sequence). The junction had 12 bases not matched to a gene; V was cut back by 6 bases and J by 2 bases. The length of the CDR3 is 16 residues. CDR3 in amino acids: CASRQTGVTFTYEQYV. CDR3 coding DNA: TGTGCCAGCAGACAGACAGGGGTGACTTTTACCTACGAGCAGTACGTC.

The gene calls are TRBV28 and TRBJ2-7; 9 bases map to TRBD1. Germline assignment: CDR1 MDHEN and CDR2 SYDVKM. CDR3 length equals 19 residues. After removal of 5 bases from V and 0 bases from J, the junction contained 17 bases not matched to a gene. The CDR3 loop reads CASSPIPGTGSFPSYEQYF. Here the CDR3 DNA reads TGTGCCAGCAGTCCTATTCCCGGGACAGGGTCCTTTCCCTCCTACGAGCAGTACTTC.

The V gene is TRBV12-3 or TRBV12-4, the J gene TRBJ1-1; D remains ambiguous. V lost 8 bases and J lost 3, with 4 bases in between. The CDR3 is 10 amino acids. The CDR3 loop reads CASGDTEAFF. The CDR3 DNA is TGTGCCAGCGGCGACACTGAAGCTTTCTTT.

The V and J genes are TRBV14 and TRBJ2-5; TRBD2 matches at 7 bases. The germline V gene encodes CDR1 SGHDN and CDR2 FVKESK. CDR3 length: 12 amino acids. V lost 5 bases to trimming and J lost 9 bases; unmatched junction nucleotides: 6. Here the CDR3 DNA reads TGTGCCAGCAGCGGGGGGGGATTGGCCCAGTACTTC. Protein sequence: CASSGGGLAQYF.